Listed below are T cell receptor beta chains from one sample, sequenced in a study of human T cells and chemical hapten exposure. TCRdb reanalysed the RACE reads using MiXCR and keeps one entry per CDR3 protein. Of around 340,000 distinct CDR3 sequences listed, 5.5% to 8% are singletons. The sequences come from whole blood, collected in connection with sensitization to the hapten diphenylcyclopropenone (DPC). These receptors came from a woman younger than 30 with alopecia areata. Some clones in this sample may be carry-over from other donors' samples. Each CDR3 is given without its conserved first and last residue. Size is stated for part of the rows, as once, few or many counts, or as a class when the clone is expanded.

V,size,CDR3
TRBV25-1,-,ASSDSLPGSGTEAF
TRBV5-1,few,ASSPAGDLAGELF
TRBV6-5,many,ASSWAGTSAADTQY
TRBV6-5,-,ASSYGQGRKAF
TRBV9,few,ARTAPNYGYT
TRBV12-3/TRBV12-4,many,ASSLELRQPQH
TRBV5-1,few,ASSIDGGQDTEAF
TRBV14,many,ASSYPGLAREQY
TRBV29-1,many,SVTPTGAGNIQY
TRBV7-2,-,ASTPRGAADTQY
TRBV20-1,few,SASPSANEQF
TRBV6-5,many,ASSFSGGAAEQY
TRBV27,many,ASSLSPPSSYNSPLH
TRBV6-6,-,ASSAGRSSYNSPLH
TRBV6-1,few,ASRGPLTWDEQY
TRBV20-1,few,SAPIQGSTDTQY
TRBV12-3/TRBV12-4,few,ASSLAPGLENTEAF
TRBV5-4,-,ASSLGDRGLSKAF
TRBV20-1,-,SARVAQGDQPQH
TRBV20-1,few,SARVPTGLNYGYT
TRBV28,few,ASSTTGGWSYEQY
TRBV4-2,many,ASSQEARAGAIYNEQF
TRBV12-3/TRBV12-4,-,ASSGYRQGNTGELF
TRBV7-9,-,ASSLNNWGEKLF
TRBV6-1,few,ASSEVMEGGTNEKLF
TRBV6-5,-,ASSYDRGRYGYT
TRBV7-9,-,ASSPAGWGRIDGYT
TRBV7-2,-,ASSSQSPGEQF
TRBV6-2/TRBV6-3,many,ASSPEEYEQY
TRBV5-1,few,ASSRGWGSSNEQF
TRBV27,-,ASRPQGNTEAF
TRBV11-2,few,ASSPLTSGGSNTGELF
TRBV7-9,few,ASSLTLGDSPLH
TRBV4-1,-,ASSQDGAQSSGNTIY
TRBV6-2/TRBV6-3,many,ASTQAGRLEQY
TRBV20-1,many,SAPTRTGPGEQY
TRBV5-1,many,ASSLPGDETQY
TRBV29-1,many,SVRTGALNSPLH
TRBV25-1,-,ASSDLLTGENTEAF
TRBV7-6,many,ASSPGTSGGEQF
TRBV20-1,-,SAQTGAAYGYT
TRBV7-9,few,ASSLGGDIQY
TRBV6-5,few,ASSYDLAGSGEQF
TRBV5-1,-,ASTDRGLADTQY
TRBV12-3/TRBV12-4,many,ASRSSAESYEQY
TRBV9,many,ASGDVQETQY
TRBV6-5,few,ASSYPRTGTNTGELF
TRBV12-3/TRBV12-4,few,ASSPLAGPEKLF
TRBV18,few,ASSPGTGSNEKLF
TRBV5-1,-,ASSPQPGQANYGYT
TRBV27,-,ASTTGGSGELF
TRBV6-2/TRBV6-3,-,ASSQGVMNTEAF
TRBV6-2/TRBV6-3,-,ASSMGQEGF
TRBV12-3/TRBV12-4,-,ASSRADSNQPQH
TRBV27,-,ASSLSWRGERRGYT